These 23 T cell receptor beta chains came from one sample sequenced in a study of beta chain features in type 1 diabetes (dated by TCRdb to the late 2010s). Summary of the overall study and its limitations: Type 1 diabetes patients showed a moderate but significant shortening of TCRB CDR3 length in all four CD4+ subsets.

Receptor libraries were prepared by the immunoSEQ multiplex PCR assay. The High Capacity cDNA Reverse Transcription Kit was used to reverse transcribe all of the isolated RNA, meaning that expressed TCRB transcripts were what got sequenced. The table comes from immuneACCESS by way of TCRdb, which keeps in-frame sequences with V and J called. Part of the clones is missing from these tables; in studies checked, under half for an unresolved V gene and the rest for unknown reasons. For this sample the table gives around 300,000 clones, of which approximately 16% were detected only once. Approximately 0.015% of the sample is in the top ten clones. These receptors have no known antigen. Sequencing used naive CD4+ T cells from blood. The sample's cell subset or site label is to be understood as: true naive CD4+ T cells. The receptor source for this set is a man younger than 30 with type 1 diabetes.

The V and J genes are TRBV5-1 and TRBJ1-5; D remains unclear. This CDR3 is 16 amino acids long. Deletions cut 4 bases from V and 2 bases from J, with 16 bases between. Germline CDR1 reads SGHRS; CDR2 reads YFSETQ. This CDR3 is CASSPGFSPGNQPQHF. The CDR3, as DNA: TGCGCCAGCAGCCCGGGATTTTCCCCGGGCAATCAGCCCCAGCATTTT.

The CDR3 nucleotides read TGTGCCAGTAGTATCCCTTTAACCTGGCAGCGGGAGGGCCTGAATACGCAGTATTTT. Protein sequence: CASSIPLTWQREGLNTQYF. This chain links TRBV19 with TRBJ2-3, with 10 bases lining up with TRBD2. The junction had 19 bases not matched to a gene; V was cut back by 3 bases and J by 7 bases. CDR3 size: 19 residues. Germline CDR1 reads LNHDA; CDR2 reads SQIVND (reference sequence).

The rearrangement uses TRBV2 and TRBJ2-7; TRBD2 aligns across 13 bases. CDR1 and CDR2 from the germline V gene are SNHLY and FYNNEI. The CDR3 has 13 residues. V dropped 6 bases and J dropped 8; count of bases not matched to a gene: 4. Here the CDR3 reads CASRGLAGDQQYF. DNA for the CDR3: TGTGCCAGCAGAGGACTAGCGGGGGACCAGCAGTACTTC. Full variable domain (missing parts from reference TRBV2 and TRBJ2-7): EPEVTQTPSHQVTQMGQEVILRCVPISNHLYFYWYRQILGQKVEFLVSFYNNEISEKSEIFDDQFSVERPDGSNFTLKIRSTKLEDSAMYFCASRGLAGDQQYFGPGTRLTVT.

The rearrangement links TRBV7-2 to TRBJ2-1; 9 nucleotides match TRBD1. The trim removed 4 bases at V and 8 bases at J, leaving 3 bases unmatched. The CDR3 has 13 amino acids. Germline CDR1 SGHTA, CDR2 FQGNSA. CDR3 amino acids: CASSYDRGDEQFF. CDR3 nucleotides: TGTGCCAGCAGCTACGACAGGGGGGATGAGCAGTTCTTC. Together with reference TRBV7-2 and TRBJ2-1, the CDR3 gives the full variable domain: GAGVSQSPSNKVTEKGKDVELRCDPISGHTALYWYRQSLGQGLEFLIYFQGNSAPDKSGLPSDRFSAERTGGSVSTLTIQRTQQEDSAVYLCASSYDRGDEQFFGPGTRLTVL.

The chain recombines TRBV18 with TRBJ2-3, with TRBD2 identical over 9 bases. The V gene's germline CDR1 is KGHSH and CDR2 LQKENI. Trimming took 1 base from V and 2 from J; bases not matched to a gene: 4. The CDR3 runs to 16 residues. The CDR3 bases are TGTGCCAGCTCACCACTAATAGCGGGGGCCACAGATACGCAGTATTTT. Residues: CASSPLIAGATDTQYF.

This chain connects TRBV29-1 to TRBJ2-3; 7 nucleotides match TRBD1. The CDR3 length is 13 residues. V lost 6 bases to trimming and J lost 4 bases; unmatched junction nucleotides: 7. Germline assignment: CDR1 SQVTM and CDR2 ANQGSEA. For the CDR3, the DNA is TGCAGCGTGCGACAGGGAGTGGCAGATACGCAGTATTTT. Its protein is CSVRQGVADTQYF.

This clone was detected a few times. The CDR3 spells CASSQRRQGAAFF. In nucleotides, the CDR3 is TGCGCCAGCAGCCAACGCCGACAGGGGGCAGCTTTCTTT. V and J are TRBV4-3 and TRBJ1-1, with 10 bases that match TRBD1. The V and J ends lost 2 bases and 10 bases, in that order; junction bases with no gene match: 4. CDR1 is LGHNA, CDR2 YSLEER, per germline. CDR3 length: 13 residues.

This clone has a handful of counts. This chain links TRBV28 with TRBJ1-5; D perhaps matches TRBD1 (5 bases). Germline V lookup: CDR1 MDHEN, CDR2 SYDVKM. The V end was cut by 5 bases, the J end by 2 bases, with 7 bases between. The CDR3 totals 13 residues. The CDR3 DNA is TGTGCCAGCAGTGGGACTCGCAATCAGCCCCAGCATTTT. This gives the protein CASSGTRNQPQHF.

The CDR3 spells CASSLWASGGSEQYF. CDR3 DNA: TGCGCCAGCAGCTTGTGGGCTAGCGGGGGGAGCGAGCAGTACTTC. The chain recombines TRBV5-1 with TRBJ2-7, with 11 bases aligning to TRBD2. Germline V CDR1 and CDR2: SGHRS, YFSETQ. This CDR3 is 15 amino acids long. The junction had 6 bases not matched to a gene; V was cut back by 1 base and J by 6 bases.

The V call is TRBV29-1, the J call TRBJ2-3; 8 nucleotides match TRBD1. The CDR3 extends over 14 amino acids. The germline V gene has CDR1 SQVTM and CDR2 ANQGSEA. V lost 2 bases to trimming and J lost 1 base; unmatched junction nucleotides: 2. The CDR3 protein is CSVESDRGTDTQYF. The CDR3 DNA follows: TGCAGCGTTGAATCGGACAGGGGCACAGATACGCAGTATTTT.

This clone has more than one count but fewer than ten. V and J are TRBV7-9 and TRBJ1-2; unclear D gene. V was pared by 4 bases and J by 2 bases, with 14 bases between. Per the germline V gene, CDR1 is SEHNR and CDR2 is FQNEAQ (reference sequence). The CDR3 sequence is 15 residues long. In DNA, the CDR3 is TGTGCCAGCAGCTCTCTTACCTTTGGCAACTATGGCTACACCTTC. The encoded protein is CASSSLTFGNYGYTF.

CDR3 amino acids: CASSGTSGGRGANVLTF. The DNA of the CDR3 is TGTGCCAGCAGCGGAACTAGCGGGGGGCGCGGGGCCAACGTCCTGACTTTC. The chain links TRBV9 to TRBJ2-6, with 12 bases that match TRBD2. CDR3 length: 17 amino acids. Looked up from germline, CDR1 is SGDLS and CDR2 is YYNGEE. The junction had 5 bases not matched to a gene; V was cut back by 3 bases and J by 4 bases. The entire variable domain, with the rest obtained from reference TRBV9 and TRBJ2-6, is as follows: DSGVTQTPKHLITATGQRVTLRCSPRSGDLSVYWYQQSLDQGLQFLIQYYNGEERAKGNILERFSAQQFPDLHSELNLSSLELGDSALYFCASSGTSGGRGANVLTFGAGSRLTVL.

The genes are TRBV30 and TRBJ1-2; D may be TRBD1 (5 bases). Germline CDR1 reads GTSNPN; CDR2 reads SVGIG (reference sequence). The CDR3 is 11 amino acids. V lost 4 bases and J lost 10, with 13 bases in between. CDR3 DNA sequence: TGTGCCTGGAAAGCACAGGCGCTCTACACCTTC. Protein product: CAWKAQALYTF.

The chain joins TRBV7-2 to TRBJ2-1, with 13 bases that match TRBD2. This CDR3 region has 17 residues. Germline assignment: CDR1 SGHTA and CDR2 FQGNSA. J was trimmed by 2 bases and V by 4 bases; bases with no gene match: 5. This CDR3 reads CASSSKGTSGTYNEQFF. CDR3 DNA: TGTGCCAGCAGCTCCAAGGGGACTAGCGGGACCTACAATGAGCAGTTCTTC.

This clone was seen a few times. The chain couples TRBV30 to TRBJ1-4, with D maybe TRBD1 (5 bases). Trimming pared 1 base from V and 7 bases from J, leaving 10 bases between. Germline assignment: CDR1 GTSNPN and CDR2 SVGIG (reference sequence). CDR3 size: 13 residues. This chain's CDR3 is CAWSGGEGEKLFF. The CDR3 DNA sequence: TGTGCCTGGAGTGGAGGGGAGGGTGAAAAACTGTTTTTT.

The chain carries TRBV9 and TRBJ2-2; TRBD1 matches at 7 bases. Germline V CDR1 and CDR2: SGDLS, YYNGEE. The CDR3 is 16 residues long. V was pared by 5 bases and J by 5 bases, with 12 bases of the junction left unmatched. The CDR3 DNA reads as TGTGCCAGCAGGGAACAGGGGATGGAAACAACCGGGGAGCTGTTTTTT. This translates into CASREQGMETTGELFF.

This clone turned up a few times. The CDR3 protein is CASSQDLSGGAWETQYF. CDR3 nucleotides: TGCGCCAGCAGCCAAGACCTTAGCGGGGGGGCCTGGGAGACCCAGTACTTC. This chain uses TRBV4-3 with TRBJ2-5, with 11 positions matching TRBD2. The CDR3 runs to 17 residues. The germline V gene has CDR1 LGHNA and CDR2 YSLEER. The junction had 8 bases not matched to a gene; V was cut back by 0 bases and J by 5 bases.

The CDR3 protein is CASKTAETGANVLTF. The CDR3 DNA is TGTGCCAGCAAAACGGCGGAAACTGGGGCCAACGTCCTGACTTTC. V gene TRBV9 combines with J gene TRBJ2-6; D uncertain. The V and J ends lost 6 bases and 2 bases respectively, with 12 bases between them. CDR1 SGDLS and CDR2 YYNGEE come from the germline V gene. There are 15 residues in the CDR3.

The V gene is TRBV25-1, the J gene TRBJ2-1; D may be TRBD2 (5 bases). V was cut by 5 bases and J by 7 bases, with 15 bases left in between. Germline lookup yields CDR1 MGHDK and CDR2 SYGVNS. The CDR3 is made up of 14 amino acids. In DNA, the CDR3 is TGTGCCAGCAGTCGACCCGTCGGCGGGAATGAGCAGTTCTTC. Encoded protein: CASSRPVGGNEQFF.

The chain couples TRBV29-1 to TRBJ2-7, with a weak D call TRBD1 (6 bases). The CDR3 sequence is 11 residues long. Germline loops: CDR1 SQVTM, CDR2 ANQGSEA. V lost 4 bases and J lost 3, with 7 bases in between. Written as DNA, the CDR3 is TGCAGCGTTGCAGGGGTCTACGAGCAGTACTTC. As protein: CSVAGVYEQYF.

In this sample, this clone turned up a few times. This chain connects TRBV6-1 to TRBJ1-5, with no clear D. The CDR3 loop spans 13 amino acids. V was pared by 1 base and J by 11 bases, with 12 bases between. Germline V gene data show CDR1 as MNHNS and CDR2 as SASEGT. Here the CDR3 reads CASSEGGRRAQHF. The CDR3 nucleotides read TGTGCCAGCAGTGAAGGAGGTCGTCGGGCCCAGCATTTT.

The sample holds a few counts of this clone. This rearrangement joins TRBV4-2 to TRBJ2-1; 9 nucleotides line up with TRBD2. From germline, CDR1 is LGHNA and CDR2 YNFKEQ. Unmatched junction bases numbered 6, after V lost 1 base and J lost 5 bases. This CDR3 is 16 amino acids long. The CDR3 loop reads CASSQVWASGNNEQFF. CDR3 in DNA: TGTGCCAGCAGCCAAGTCTGGGCTAGCGGGAACAATGAGCAGTTCTTC.

The genes are TRBV18 and TRBJ1-1; 7 nucleotides line up with TRBD1. The V gene's germline CDR1 is KGHSH and CDR2 LQKENI. This CDR3 is built from 19 residues. Trimming cost V 4 bases and J 1 base; bases outside gene matches: 18. CDR3 DNA: TGTGCCAGCTCACTTTCCGGTCCGGGACAGAGGGGGAGGAACACTGAAGCTTTCTTT. Its translation is CASSLSGPGQRGRNTEAFF.